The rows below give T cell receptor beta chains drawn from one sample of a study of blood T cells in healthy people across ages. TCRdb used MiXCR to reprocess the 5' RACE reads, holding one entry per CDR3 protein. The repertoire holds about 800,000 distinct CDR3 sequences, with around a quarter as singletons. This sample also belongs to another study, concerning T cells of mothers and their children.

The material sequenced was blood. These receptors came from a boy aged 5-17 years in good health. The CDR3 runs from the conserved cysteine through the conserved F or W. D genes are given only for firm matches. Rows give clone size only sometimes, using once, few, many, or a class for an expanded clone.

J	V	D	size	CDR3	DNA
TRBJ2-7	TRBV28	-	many	CASSLSGREQYF	TGTGCCAGCAGTTTAAGCGGGCGAGAGCAGTACTTC
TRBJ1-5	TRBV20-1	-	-	CSAQGNSNQPQHF	TGCAGCGCACAGGGCAATAGCAATCAGCCCCAGCATTTT
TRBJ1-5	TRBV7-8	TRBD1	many	CASSPSTGVRNQPQHF	TGTGCCAGCAGCCCCTCGACAGGGGTTCGCAATCAGCCCCAGCATTTT
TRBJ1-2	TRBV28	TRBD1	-	CASRKGTANYGYTF	TGTGCCAGCAGGAAGGGGACAGCTAACTATGGCTACACCTTC
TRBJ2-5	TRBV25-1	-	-	CASSEMQETQYF	TGTGCCAGCAGTGAAATGCAAGAGACCCAGTACTTC
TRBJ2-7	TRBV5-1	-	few	CASSLVVGGYEQYF	TGCGCCAGCAGCTTGGTTGTAGGGGGCTACGAGCAGTACTTC
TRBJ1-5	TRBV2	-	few	CASSEGTDSNQPQHF	TGTGCCAGCAGTGAAGGGACGGATAGCAATCAGCCCCAGCATTTT
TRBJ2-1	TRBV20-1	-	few	CSAREPGTDYNEQFF	TGCAGTGCTAGGGAACCCGGGACGGACTACAATGAGCAGTTCTTC
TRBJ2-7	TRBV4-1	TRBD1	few	CASSANRGPTYEQYF	TGCGCCAGCAGCGCCAACAGGGGCCCCACCTACGAGCAGTACTTC
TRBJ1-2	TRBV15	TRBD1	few	CATSSGTGSIGGYTF	TGTGCCACCAGCAGCGGGACAGGGTCTATCGGTGGCTACACCTTC
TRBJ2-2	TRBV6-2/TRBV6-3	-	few	CASSLFGPGELFF	TGTGCCAGCAGTTTGTTCGGTCCCGGGGAGCTGTTTTTT
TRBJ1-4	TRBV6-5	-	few	CASRKDRATNEKLFF	TGTGCCAGCAGAAAAGACAGAGCAACTAATGAAAAACTGTTTTTT
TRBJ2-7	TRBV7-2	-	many	CASSLEGGPFYEQYF	TGTGCCAGCAGCTTAGAGGGGGGTCCTTTCTACGAGCAGTACTTC
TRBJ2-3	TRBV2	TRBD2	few	CASTRGRSGTDTQYF	TGTGCCAGCACGCGGGGGAGGTCAGGCACAGATACGCAGTATTTT
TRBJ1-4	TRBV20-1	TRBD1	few	CSARDSLTSDRAVANEKLFF	TGCAGTGCTAGAGATTCCCTGACGAGTGACAGGGCGGTGGCTAATGAAAAACTGTTTTTT
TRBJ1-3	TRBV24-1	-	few	CATSEGNTIYF	TGTGCCACCAGTGAAGGAAACACCATATATTTT
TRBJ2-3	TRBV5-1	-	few	CASSLVGRVTDTQYF	TGCGCCAGCAGCTTGGTGGGCAGGGTGACAGATACGCAGTATTTT
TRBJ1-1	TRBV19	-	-	CASSPRTSSDTEAFF	TGTGCCAGTAGTCCGCGGACAAGTTCGGACACTGAAGCTTTCTTT
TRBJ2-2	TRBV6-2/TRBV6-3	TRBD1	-	CASSSGTGITGELFF	TGTGCCAGCAGTTCGGGGACAGGGATCACCGGGGAGCTGTTTTTT
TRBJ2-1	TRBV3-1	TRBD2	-	CASSQVGLAGENNEQFF	TGTGCCAGCAGCCAAGTCGGACTAGCGGGGGAAAACAATGAGCAGTTCTTC
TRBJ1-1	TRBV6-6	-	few	CASSLHEGTEAFF	TGTGCCAGCAGTTTACACGAAGGCACTGAAGCTTTCTTT
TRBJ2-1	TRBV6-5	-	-	CASSSDRSPYNEQFF	TGTGCCAGCAGCTCCGACAGGTCACCCTACAATGAGCAGTTCTTC
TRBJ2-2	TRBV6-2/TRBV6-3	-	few	CASRTLASGELFF	TGTGCCAGCAGGACTCTAGCGTCGGGGGAGCTGTTTTTT
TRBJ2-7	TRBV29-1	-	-	CSVEGGAGTYEQYF	TGCAGCGTTGAAGGGGGGGCAGGGACCTACGAGCAGTACTTC
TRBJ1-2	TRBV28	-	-	CASGDRLNYGYTF	TGTGCCAGCGGTGACAGACTTAACTATGGCTACACCTTC
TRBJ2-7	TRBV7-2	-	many	CASSLIYEQYF	TGTGCCAGCAGCTTAATCTACGAGCAGTACTTC
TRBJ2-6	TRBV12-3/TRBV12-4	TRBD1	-	CASSSGQANNVLTF	TGTGCCAGCAGTTCCGGACAGGCTAATAACGTCCTGACTTTC
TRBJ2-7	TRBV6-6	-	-	CASSYLVRPYEQYF	TGTGCCAGCAGTTACTTGGTCAGACCCTACGAGCAGTACTTC
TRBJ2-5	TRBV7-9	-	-	CASSLSGGRRDQETQYF	TGTGCCAGCAGCCTAAGCGGAGGCAGAAGAGACCAAGAGACCCAGTACTTC